This T cell receptor beta chain emerged from a study of graft-versus-host responses after intestinal transplantation. As concerns this clone: Its antigen is not identified.

Germline loops: CDR1 MNHEY, CDR2 SVGAGI. CDR3 size: 15 residues. With 0 bases removed from V and 0 bases from J, the gap between germline ends came to 8 bases. Sequenced by immunoSEQ multiplex PCR; TCRdb stores in-frame clones only, minus some. This table holds about 96,000 clones, roughly 92% found once. The rearrangement uses TRBV6-5 and TRBJ1-1; no clear D gene. The sequencing used unstimulated CD4+ T cells sorted from spleen or lymph node cells, collected before intestinal transplant. This TCR came from a human donor who received an intestinal transplant. CDR3 DNA: TGTGCCAGCAGTTACTCGAGACGGATGAACACTGAAGCTTTCTTT. Protein product: CASSYSRRMNTEAFF.